What follows describes a single T cell receptor beta chain. Its antigen remains undetermined. No much larger clonotype is one base removed from it; base qualities were not supplied. The data derive from a study of Ad26.COV2.S vaccination and SARS-CoV-2 variants (dated by TCRdb to the early 2020s). Turning to the overall study: Donors in the vaccine arm were drawn from COV1001, a multicentre, randomized, double-blind, placebo-controlled phase I-IIa trial testing Ad26.COV2.S in healthy adults. A total of about 30 samples were included in the TCR-sequenced set, comprising about 20 Ad26.COV2.S vaccine recipients, 5 placebo recipients and 8 SARS-CoV-2 convalescent individuals. Trial participants were randomized into five groups of five: low-dose or high-dose Ad26.COV2.S given once or twice, or placebo on both occasions. Investigators did not know the trial group allocation while performing experiments and assessing outcomes. Sequencing of the TCRbeta repertoire served to evaluate the specificity and breadth of SARS-CoV-2-reactive T cell receptors following Ad26.COV2.S vaccination. Ad26.COV2.S was administered intramuscularly at 5 x 10^10 or 1 x 10^11 viral particles, either as a single shot or as two shots given 56 days apart.

TCRbeta CDR3 regions were sequenced with the immunoSEQ Assay. After extraction, genomic DNA underwent amplification by bias-controlled multiplex PCR, followed by high-throughput sequencing. As for the authors' bioinformatics: To quantify the absolute abundance of each unique TCRbeta CDR3 region, sequences were collapsed and filtered. T cell fraction was estimated by normalization of TCRbeta template counts to usable DNA, with usable DNA being measured through amplification of reference genes present in all nucleated cells. Repertoire TCRs were annotated as SARS-CoV-2-specific when V gene, CDR3 amino acid sequence and J gene were exactly matched to a known reactive TCR set. MIRA supplied the reference SARS-CoV-2 TCR set, which was filtered for enrichment in COVID-19-positive ImmuneCODE repertoires so that public or cross-reactive TCRs were removed. Based on the MIRA antigens, annotated TCRs were further analysed at the level of specific ORF or position within ORF. Breadth was defined as annotated unique rearrangements over total unique productive rearrangements; depth was the summed frequency of those rearrangements. Two-sided Wilcoxon rank-sum tests were applied when comparing TCR breadth between groups. Not all clones reach the TCRdb copy of this immuneACCESS table, which keeps in-frame sequences only. Checked studies attribute under half of the gap to unresolved V genes and leave the rest unexplained. V and J calls and clone size are as listed in that table; D and trimming were resolved from the DNA. The sample profile shows roughly 460,000 clones; about 88% of them were found once. The top ten constitute approximately 1.7% of the sample.

Trimming removed 1 base from V and 4 bases from J, leaving 25 bases between the germline ends. Via the germline V gene, CDR1 is SGHVS and CDR2 FQNEAQ. The CDR3 goes from the cysteine to the phenylalanine over 19 residues. CDR3 DNA only is kept here, 57 bases in frame from base 1. This sample's treatment or condition label indicates: 15 to 20 received Ad26.COV2.S at low or high dose, single or two shots; 5 received placebo; per-sample allocation not given. Repertoires of vaccine and placebo recipients were sequenced from samples taken on day 63 after the first injection. Cohort 1b enrolled about 25 adults aged 18-55 years at a single site in Boston, USA, between 29 July and 7 August 2020. Ad26.COV2.S was a replication-incompetent adenovirus type 26 vector expressing a prefusion-stabilized SARS-CoV-2 spike protein from the original Wuhan strain. Summary of the overall study and its limitations: Compared with placebo recipients, Ad26.COV2.S recipients showed higher spike-specific TCR breadth (P = 0.0014). After vaccination, spike-specific CD8+ and CD4+ T cell responses were reported to show substantial breadth. The study was not powered for comparison of responses between vaccine doses or regimens. Non-spike TCR breadth was comparable between vaccine and placebo recipients, consistent with the vaccine containing only spike. According to the authors, total T cell responses may have been underestimated by the TCR breadth and depth analyses.

The chain employs TRBV7-8 and TRBJ1-2; the D gene is perhaps TRBD1, on 6 matching bases. Source: peripheral blood, taken in a trial of Ad26.COV2.S vaccine versus placebo. The clonotype comes from a person aged 18-65 years who received the Ad26.COV2.S COVID-19 vaccine or a placebo. The CDR3 reads CASSLVIPGGAESGYGYTF. The DNA sequence is as follows: TGTGCCAGCAGCTTAGTCATCCCGGGGGGCGCTGAAAGTGGCTATGGCTACACCTTC.